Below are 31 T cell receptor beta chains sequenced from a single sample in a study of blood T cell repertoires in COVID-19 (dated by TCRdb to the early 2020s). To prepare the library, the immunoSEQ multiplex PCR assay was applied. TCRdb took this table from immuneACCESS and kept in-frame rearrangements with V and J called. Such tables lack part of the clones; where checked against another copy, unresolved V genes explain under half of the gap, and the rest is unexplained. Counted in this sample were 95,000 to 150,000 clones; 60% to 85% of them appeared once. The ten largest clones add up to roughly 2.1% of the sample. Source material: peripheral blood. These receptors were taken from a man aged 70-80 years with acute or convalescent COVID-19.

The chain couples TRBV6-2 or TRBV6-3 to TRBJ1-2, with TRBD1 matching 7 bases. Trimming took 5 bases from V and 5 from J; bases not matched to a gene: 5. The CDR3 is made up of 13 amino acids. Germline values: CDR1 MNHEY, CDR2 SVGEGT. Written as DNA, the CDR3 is TGTGCCAGCAGTCGAAGACAGGGATATGGCTACACCTTC. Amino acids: CASSRRQGYGYTF.

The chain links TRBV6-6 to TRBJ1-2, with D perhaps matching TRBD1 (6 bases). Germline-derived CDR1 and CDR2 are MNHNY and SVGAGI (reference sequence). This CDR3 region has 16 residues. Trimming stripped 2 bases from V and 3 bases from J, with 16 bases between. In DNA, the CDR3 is TGTGCCAGCAGTTACAGAGAGGGGGGGATTTACTATGGCTACACCTTC. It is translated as CASSYREGGIYYGYTF.

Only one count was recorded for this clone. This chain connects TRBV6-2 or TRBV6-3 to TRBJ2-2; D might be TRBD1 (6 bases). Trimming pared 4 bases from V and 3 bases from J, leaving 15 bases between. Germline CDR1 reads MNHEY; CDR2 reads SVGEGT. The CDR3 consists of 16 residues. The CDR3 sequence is CASSFHADSDTGELFF. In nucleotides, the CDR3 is TGTGCCAGCAGTTTTCACGCGGACAGTGACACCGGGGAGCTGTTTTTT.

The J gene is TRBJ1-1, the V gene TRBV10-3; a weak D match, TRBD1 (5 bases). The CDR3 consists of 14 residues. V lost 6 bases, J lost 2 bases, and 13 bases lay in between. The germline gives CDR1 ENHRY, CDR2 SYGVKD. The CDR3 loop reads CAIRGYDSNTEAFF. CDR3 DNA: TGTGCCATCAGGGGCTACGACAGTAACACTGAAGCTTTCTTT.

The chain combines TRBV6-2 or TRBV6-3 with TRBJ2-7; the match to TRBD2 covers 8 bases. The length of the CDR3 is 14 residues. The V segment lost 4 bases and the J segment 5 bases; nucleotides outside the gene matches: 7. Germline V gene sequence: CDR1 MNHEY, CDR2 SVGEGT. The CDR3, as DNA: TGTGCCAGCAGTTCACCGGGGGGGCCCCACGAGCAGTACTTC. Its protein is CASSSPGGPHEQYF.

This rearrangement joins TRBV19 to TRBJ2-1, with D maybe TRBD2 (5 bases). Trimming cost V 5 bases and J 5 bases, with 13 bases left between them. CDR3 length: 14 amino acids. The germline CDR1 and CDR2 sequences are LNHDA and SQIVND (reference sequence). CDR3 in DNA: TGTGCCAGTAGTGGCCGAGGGCAAGACAATGAGCAGTTCTTC. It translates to CASSGRGQDNEQFF. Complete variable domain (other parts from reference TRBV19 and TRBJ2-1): DGGITQSPKYLFRKEGQNVTLSCEQNLNHDAMYWYRQDPGQGLRLIYYSQIVNDFQKGDIAEGYSVSREKKESFPLTVTSAQKNPTAFYLCASSGRGQDNEQFFGPGTRLTVL.

The CDR3 bases are TGTGCCAGCAGCGCGGGCCGGAGGGTCTATGGCTACACCTTC. Protein: CASSAGRRVYGYTF. The chain uses TRBV5-6 and TRBJ1-2; D is unclear. The V gene's germline CDR1 is SGHDT and CDR2 YYEEEE. Trimming pared 4 bases from V and 4 bases from J, leaving 14 bases between. The CDR3 is made up of 14 amino acids. The whole variable domain, filled in from reference TRBV5-6 and TRBJ1-2, reads DAGVTQSPTHLIKTRGQQVTLRCSPKSGHDTVSWYQQALGQGPQFIFQYYEEEERQRGNFPDRFSGHQFPNYSSELNVNALLLGDSALYLCASSAGRRVYGYTFGSGTRLTVV.

The CDR3 coding sequence is TGTGCCAGCAGCCACGGGGGGAAGGGGGTTAACTATGGCTACACCTTC. This encodes CASSHGGKGVNYGYTF. The chain combines TRBV3-1 (or the pseudogene TRBV3-2) with TRBJ1-2; possible D gene TRBD1, 6 bases. The CDR3 length is 16 residues. Trimming removed 3 bases from V and 1 base from J, with 15 bases in between. Germline values: CDR1 LGHDT, CDR2 YNNKEL (reference sequence).

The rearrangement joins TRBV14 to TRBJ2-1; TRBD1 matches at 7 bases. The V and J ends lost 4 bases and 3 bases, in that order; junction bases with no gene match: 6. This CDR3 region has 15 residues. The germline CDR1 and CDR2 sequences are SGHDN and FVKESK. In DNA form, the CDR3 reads TGTGCCAGCAGCCGACAGGGACCCCGCTACAATGAGCAGTTCTTC. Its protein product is CASSRQGPRYNEQFF.

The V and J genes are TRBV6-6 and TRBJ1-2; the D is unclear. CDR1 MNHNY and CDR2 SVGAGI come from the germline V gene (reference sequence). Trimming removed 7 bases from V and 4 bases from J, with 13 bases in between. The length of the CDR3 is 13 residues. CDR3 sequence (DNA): TGTGCCAGCAAGTCCGGTGCCGGCTATGGCTACACCTTC. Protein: CASKSGAGYGYTF.

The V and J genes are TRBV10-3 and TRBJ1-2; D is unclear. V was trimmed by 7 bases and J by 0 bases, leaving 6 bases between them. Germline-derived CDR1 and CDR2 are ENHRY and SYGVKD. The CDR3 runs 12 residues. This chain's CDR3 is CAITETNYGYTF. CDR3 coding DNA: TGTGCCATCACGGAGACTAACTATGGCTACACCTTC.

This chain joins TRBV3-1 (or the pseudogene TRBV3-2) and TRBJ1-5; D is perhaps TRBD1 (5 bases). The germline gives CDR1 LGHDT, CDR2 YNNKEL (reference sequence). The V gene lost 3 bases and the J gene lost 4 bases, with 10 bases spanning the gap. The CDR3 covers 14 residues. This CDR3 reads CASSQDTTNQPQHF. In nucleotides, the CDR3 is TGTGCCAGCAGCCAGGACACGACGAATCAGCCCCAGCATTTT.

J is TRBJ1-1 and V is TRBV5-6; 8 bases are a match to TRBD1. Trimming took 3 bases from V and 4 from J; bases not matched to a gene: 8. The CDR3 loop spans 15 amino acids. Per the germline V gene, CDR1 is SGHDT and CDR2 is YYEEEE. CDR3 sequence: CASSSLQGAGTEAFF. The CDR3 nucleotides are TGTGCCAGCAGCTCGCTCCAGGGGGCAGGCACTGAAGCTTTCTTT.

In DNA form, the CDR3 reads TGTGCCAGCAGCTTGGTTCCGGACACCTACTATGGCTACACCTTC. Amino acids: CASSLVPDTYYGYTF. The chain recombines TRBV5-4 with TRBJ1-2, with a weak D call TRBD1 (5 bases). Germline V CDR1 and CDR2: SGHNT, YYREEE (reference sequence). This CDR3 region has 15 residues. V shed 0 bases and J shed 3 bases, with 12 bases lying between them.

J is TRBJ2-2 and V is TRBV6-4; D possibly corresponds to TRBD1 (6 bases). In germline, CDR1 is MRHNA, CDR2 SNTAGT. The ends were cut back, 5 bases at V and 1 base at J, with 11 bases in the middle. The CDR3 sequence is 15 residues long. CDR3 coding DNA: TGTGCCAGCAGTAGGACAGCGATGAACACCGGGGAGCTGTTTTTT. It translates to CASSRTAMNTGELFF.

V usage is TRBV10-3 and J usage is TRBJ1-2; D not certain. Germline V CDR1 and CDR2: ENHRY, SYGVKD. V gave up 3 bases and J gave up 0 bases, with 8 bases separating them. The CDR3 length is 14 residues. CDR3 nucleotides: TGTGCCATCAGTGAAAGAGGGACTAACTATGGCTACACCTTC. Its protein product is CAISERGTNYGYTF.

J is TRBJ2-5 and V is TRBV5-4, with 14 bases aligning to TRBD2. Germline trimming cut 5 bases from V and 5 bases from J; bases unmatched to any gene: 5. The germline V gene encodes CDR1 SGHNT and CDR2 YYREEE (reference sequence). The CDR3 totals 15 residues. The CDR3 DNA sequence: TGTGCCAGCAGGGGGACTAGCGGGGGCGGGGAGACCCAGTACTTC. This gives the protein CASRGTSGGGETQYF.

CDR3 region: CASRQFEAFF. The DNA for the CDR3 is TGTGCCAGTCGACAGTTTGAAGCTTTCTTT. The V and J genes are TRBV2 and TRBJ1-1; a possible D gene is TRBD1 (5 bases). The CDR3 has 10 residues. CDR1 is SNHLY, CDR2 FYNNEI, per germline. V gave up 9 bases and J gave up 7 bases, with 9 bases separating them.

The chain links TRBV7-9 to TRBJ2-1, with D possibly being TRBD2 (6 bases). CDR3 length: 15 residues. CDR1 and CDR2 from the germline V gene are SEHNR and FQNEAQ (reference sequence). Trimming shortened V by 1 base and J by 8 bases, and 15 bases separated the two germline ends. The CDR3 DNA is TGTGCCAGCAGCTTAGGGCATGGGAGGATAGATGAGCAGTTCTTC. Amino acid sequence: CASSLGHGRIDEQFF.

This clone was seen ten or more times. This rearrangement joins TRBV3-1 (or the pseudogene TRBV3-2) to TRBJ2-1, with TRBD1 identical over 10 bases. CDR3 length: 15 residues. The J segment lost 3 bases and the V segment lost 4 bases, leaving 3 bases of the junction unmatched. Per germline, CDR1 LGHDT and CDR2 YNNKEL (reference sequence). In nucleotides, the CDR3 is TGTGCCAGCAGCCCCCGGGACAGGGGCTACAATGAGCAGTTCTTC. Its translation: CASSPRDRGYNEQFF.

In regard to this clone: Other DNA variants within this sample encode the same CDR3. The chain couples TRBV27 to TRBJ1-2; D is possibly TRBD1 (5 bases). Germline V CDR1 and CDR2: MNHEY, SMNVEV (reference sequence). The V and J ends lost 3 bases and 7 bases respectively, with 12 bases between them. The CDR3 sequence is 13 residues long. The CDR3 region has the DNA TGTGCCAGCAGTTTCCCAGGGACTGGTGGCTACACCTTC. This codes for CASSFPGTGGYTF.

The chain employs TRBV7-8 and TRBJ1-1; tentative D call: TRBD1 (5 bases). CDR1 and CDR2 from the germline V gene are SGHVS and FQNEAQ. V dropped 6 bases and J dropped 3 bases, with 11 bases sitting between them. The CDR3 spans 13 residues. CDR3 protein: CASRTTEYTEAFF. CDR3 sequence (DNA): TGTGCCAGCAGGACGACAGAGTACACTGAAGCTTTCTTT.

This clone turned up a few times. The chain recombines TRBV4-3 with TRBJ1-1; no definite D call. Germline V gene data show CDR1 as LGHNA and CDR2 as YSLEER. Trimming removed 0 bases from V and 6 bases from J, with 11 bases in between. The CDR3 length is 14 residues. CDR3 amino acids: CASSQEVVYSEAFF. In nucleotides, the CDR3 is TGCGCCAGCAGCCAAGAGGTAGTCTACTCTGAAGCTTTCTTT.

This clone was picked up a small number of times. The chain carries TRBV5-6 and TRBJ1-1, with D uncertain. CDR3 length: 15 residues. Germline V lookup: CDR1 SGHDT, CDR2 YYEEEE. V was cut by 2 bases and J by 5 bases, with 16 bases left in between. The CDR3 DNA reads TGTGCCAGCAGCTTTTACGGGAGTACGGGGACTGAAGCTTTCTTT. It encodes CASSFYGSTGTEAFF.

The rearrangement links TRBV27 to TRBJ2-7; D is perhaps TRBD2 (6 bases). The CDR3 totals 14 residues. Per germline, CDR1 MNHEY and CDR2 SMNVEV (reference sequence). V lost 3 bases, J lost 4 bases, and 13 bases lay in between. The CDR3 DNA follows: TGTGCCAGCAGTTTTGTAGGTCGGGAGTACGAGCAGTACTTC. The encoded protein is CASSFVGREYEQYF.

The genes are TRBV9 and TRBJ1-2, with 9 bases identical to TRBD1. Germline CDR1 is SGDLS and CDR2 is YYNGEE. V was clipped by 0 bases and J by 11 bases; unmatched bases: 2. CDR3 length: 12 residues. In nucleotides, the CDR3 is TGTGCCAGCAGCGTAGGGACAGGGGCATACACCTTC. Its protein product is CASSVGTGAYTF.

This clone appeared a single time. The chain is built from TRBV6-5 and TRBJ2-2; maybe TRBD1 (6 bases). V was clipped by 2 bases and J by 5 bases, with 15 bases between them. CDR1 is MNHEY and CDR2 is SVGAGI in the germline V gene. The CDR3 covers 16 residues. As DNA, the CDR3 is TGTGCCAGCAGTTACGTGGGCAGGGGTTGGACCGGGGAGCTGTTTTTT. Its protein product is CASSYVGRGWTGELFF.

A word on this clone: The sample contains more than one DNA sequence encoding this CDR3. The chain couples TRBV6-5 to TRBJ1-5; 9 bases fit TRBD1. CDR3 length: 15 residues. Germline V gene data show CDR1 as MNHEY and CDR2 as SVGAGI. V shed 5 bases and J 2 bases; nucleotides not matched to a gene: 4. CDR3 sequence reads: CASSPDRGGNQPQHF. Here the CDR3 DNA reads TGTGCCAGCAGTCCGGACAGGGGAGGCAATCAGCCCCAGCATTTT.

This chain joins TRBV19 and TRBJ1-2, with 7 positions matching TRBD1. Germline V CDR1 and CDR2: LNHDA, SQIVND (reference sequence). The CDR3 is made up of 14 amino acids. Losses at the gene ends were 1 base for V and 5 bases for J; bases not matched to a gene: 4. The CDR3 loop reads CASSIGGQAYGYTF. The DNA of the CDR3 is TGTGCCAGTAGTATAGGCGGACAGGCTTATGGCTACACCTTC.

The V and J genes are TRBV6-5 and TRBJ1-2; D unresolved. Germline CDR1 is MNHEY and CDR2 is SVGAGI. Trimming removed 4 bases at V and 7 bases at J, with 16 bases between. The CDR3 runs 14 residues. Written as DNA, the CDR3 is TGTGCCAGCAGTTCCGATTCGGGGTCACGTGGCTACACCTTC. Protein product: CASSSDSGSRGYTF.

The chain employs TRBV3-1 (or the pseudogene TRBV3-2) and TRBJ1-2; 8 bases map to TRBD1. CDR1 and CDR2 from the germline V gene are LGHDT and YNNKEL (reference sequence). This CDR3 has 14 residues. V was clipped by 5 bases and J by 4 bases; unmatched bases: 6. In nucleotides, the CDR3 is TGTGCCAGCAGCTTCCAAACAGGGGGCTATGGCTACACCTTC. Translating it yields CASSFQTGGYGYTF.